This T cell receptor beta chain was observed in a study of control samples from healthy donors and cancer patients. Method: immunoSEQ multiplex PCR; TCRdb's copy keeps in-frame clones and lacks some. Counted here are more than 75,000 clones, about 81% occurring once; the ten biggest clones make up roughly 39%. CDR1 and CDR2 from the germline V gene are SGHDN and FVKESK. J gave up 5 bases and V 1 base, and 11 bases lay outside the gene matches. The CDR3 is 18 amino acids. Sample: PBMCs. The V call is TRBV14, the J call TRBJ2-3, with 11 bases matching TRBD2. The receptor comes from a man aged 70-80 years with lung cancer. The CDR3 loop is CASSQGELAGARGDTQYF. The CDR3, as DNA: TGTGCCAGCAGCCAAGGAGAACTAGCGGGGGCCCGGGGAGATACGCAGTATTTT.